Reported below is one T cell receptor (beta chain). The target antigen is unknown. It was with a sample-barcoded 5' primer and a J-beta primer mix that a second PCR of about 6 to 12 cycles was run. TCRdb called the 5' RACE reads again in MiXCR, with one record for every CDR3 protein. The data hold hundreds of thousands of distinct CDR3 sequences, with 20% to 30% observed a single time. This sample was taken from a study of blood T cells in healthy people across ages. Study findings and constraints: Long-lived donors carried more naive CD4+ cells and greater diversity than aged donors. With age, beta diversity per million T cells declined roughly linearly, significantly by 40.

Germline assignment: CDR1 MNHEY and CDR2 SMNVEV (reference sequence). This CDR3 has 14 residues. The data were also submitted as part of a second study, on T cells of mothers and their children. As that study records: Samples were obtained from a few healthy Caucasian mothers and their six children. Sequencing got over 8.5 million TCR beta CDR3 reads from each mother and about 3.1 million from each child.

The rearrangement links TRBV27 to TRBJ2-1; D ambiguous. The end of the DNA fits TRBJ2-5 better, so the J call may be wrong. The sample taken for sequencing was blood. The sequence was collected from a boy aged 10-17 years in good health. CDR3 DNA sequence: TGTGCCAGCAGTTTAAGGGCGTACCAAGAGACCCAGTACTTC. This codes for CASSLRAYQETQYF.